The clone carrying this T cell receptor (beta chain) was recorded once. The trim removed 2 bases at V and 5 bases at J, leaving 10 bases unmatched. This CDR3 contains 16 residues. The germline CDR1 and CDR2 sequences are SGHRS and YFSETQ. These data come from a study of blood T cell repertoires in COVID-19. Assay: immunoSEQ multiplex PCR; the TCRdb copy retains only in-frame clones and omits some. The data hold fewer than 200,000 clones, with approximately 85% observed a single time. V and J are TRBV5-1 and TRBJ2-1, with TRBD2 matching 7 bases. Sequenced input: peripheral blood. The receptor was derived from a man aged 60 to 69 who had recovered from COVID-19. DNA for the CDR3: TGCGCCAGCAGCTTCTCACCCGGGACTACCAACAATGAGCAGTTCTTC. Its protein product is CASSFSPGTTNNEQFF.